This T cell receptor beta chain is drawn from a study of T cell responses to AZD1222 COVID-19 vaccine. Assay used: immunoSEQ multiplex PCR; TCRdb lists only in-frame clones, some missing. The sample has 200,000 or so clones, approximately 93% seen once; the top ten hold 0.95% to 1.1%. On this clone: As yet, its antigen is unknown.

Study-level findings and limits: Targeting of unmutated variant regions was reportedly seen in nearly half of spike-specific TCRs. Seropositive at baseline were only a handful of AZD1222 recipients.

The clonotype was recovered from an adult who received the AZD1222 COVID-19 vaccine. The specimen comprised peripheral blood, sampled 28 days after the second AZD1222 dose.

The CDR3 nucleotides read TGTGCCAGCTCGCCCGGGACAGGGTGGACTGAAGCTTTCTTT. Translated: CASSPGTGWTEAFF. The chain couples TRBV18 to TRBJ1-1; TRBD1 matches 9 bases. The CDR3 loop spans 14 amino acids. Trimming cost V 6 bases and J 5 bases; bases outside gene matches: 7. The germline CDR1 and CDR2 sequences are KGHSH and LQKENI.